One sample yielded the 14 T cell receptor beta chains listed below, sequenced in a study of shared clonotypes between healthy human individuals (TCRdb year 2020). The library came from the immunoSEQ multiplex PCR assay. In TCRdb, the immuneACCESS table is reduced to in-frame sequences with V and J assigned. These tables do not hold every clone; where another copy was compared, an unresolved V gene accounts for under half, and the others remain unexplained. The sample table holds roughly 1,800,000 clones, of which approximately 95% were seen once. The ten largest account for roughly 1.2% of the sample. CD8 naive samples consisted of CD45RO-negative cells that were positively selected for CCR7, yielding a CD45RA+CCR7+ population without TemRA cells. Sequenced: naive CD8+ T cells sorted from blood. In light of the paper, this sample's cell subset or site label describes: CD45RA+CCR7+. The source is a man between 18 and 29 years old in good health.

Note on this clone: In the same sample, other DNA sequences code for this CDR3. This rearrangement joins TRBV4-3 to TRBJ1-2; 9 bases are a match to TRBD1. V was clipped by 1 base and J by 3 bases; unmatched bases: 3. This CDR3 spans 15 amino acids. The germline CDR1 and CDR2 sequences are LGHNA and YSLEER. CDR3 region: CASSQVTGGDYGYTF. The CDR3 nucleotides read TGCGCCAGCAGCCAAGTAACAGGGGGCGACTATGGCTACACCTTC.

The gene calls are TRBV6-6 and TRBJ2-7; 8 positions match TRBD1. The junction had 4 bases not matched to a gene; V was cut back by 0 bases and J by 3 bases. The length of the CDR3 is 15 residues. Germline V lookup: CDR1 MNHNY, CDR2 SVGAGI (reference sequence). For the CDR3, the DNA is TGTGCCAGCAGTTACTCGACGGGGACAGGCTACGAGCAGTACTTC. As protein: CASSYSTGTGYEQYF.

This chain connects TRBV19 to TRBJ1-5; D remains ambiguous. Trimming removed 0 bases from V and 1 base from J, with 10 bases in between. The CDR3 totals 16 residues. Germline CDR1 reads LNHDA; CDR2 reads SQIVND (reference sequence). For the CDR3, the DNA is TGTGCCAGTAGTATAGAGCGCAGAGGGAGCAATCAGCCCCAGCATTTT. Protein product: CASSIERRGSNQPQHF.

V and J are TRBV9 and TRBJ2-7; D unresolved. V was cut by 4 bases and J by 3 bases, with 20 bases left in between. Germline V CDR1 and CDR2: SGDLS, YYNGEE. This CDR3 is built from 16 residues. The CDR3 here is CASSPSTRTTLYEQYF. DNA of the CDR3: TGTGCCAGCAGCCCCTCGACCAGGACCACGCTCTACGAGCAGTACTTC. The full variable domain, completed using reference TRBV9 and TRBJ2-7, is DSGVTQTPKHLITATGQRVTLRCSPRSGDLSVYWYQQSLDQGLQFLIQYYNGEERAKGNILERFSAQQFPDLHSELNLSSLELGDSALYFCASSPSTRTTLYEQYFGPGTRLTVT.

This rearrangement joins TRBV30 to TRBJ2-1; no clear D. The V gene's germline CDR1 is GTSNPN and CDR2 SVGIG (reference sequence). The germline V and J ends were trimmed by 5 bases and 7 bases, with 18 bases remaining between them. The CDR3 totals 14 residues. The CDR3 DNA sequence: TGTGCCTGGCAAACCCTGGACCTCAGGAATGAGCAGTTCTTC. It codes for CAWQTLDLRNEQFF.

The chain couples TRBV6-6 to TRBJ2-1, with a weak D call TRBD1 (5 bases). Germline V gene lookup returns CDR1 MNHNY and CDR2 SVGAGI (reference sequence). With 6 bases removed from V and 8 bases from J, the gap between germline ends came to 14 bases. The CDR3 has 13 residues. As DNA, the CDR3 is TGTGCCAGCAGACCCAGGACATTCGATGAGCAGTTCTTC. Residues: CASRPRTFDEQFF.

J is TRBJ2-7 and V is TRBV6-1, with TRBD1 matching 8 bases. This CDR3 comprises 14 residues. CDR1 and CDR2 (germline): MNHNS, SASEGT. V shed 2 bases and J 4 bases; nucleotides not matched to a gene: 4. The CDR3 loop is CASSEFWTGYEQYF. The CDR3 nucleotides read TGTGCCAGCAGTGAATTCTGGACAGGGTACGAGCAGTACTTC.

The chain uses TRBV7-9 and TRBJ1-1; TRBD1 matches at 7 bases. V lost 3 bases, J lost 4 bases, and 8 bases stayed unmatched. Germline values: CDR1 SEHNR, CDR2 FQNEAQ (reference sequence). The CDR3 is made up of 15 amino acids. CDR3 bases: TGTGCCAGCAGCTTTCGACAGGGAGAGAGCACTGAAGCTTTCTTT. Translated: CASSFRQGESTEAFF.

The chain uses TRBV7-8 and TRBJ2-1; TRBD2 matches 11 bases. Trimming at V came to 5 bases and at J to 7 bases, leaving 7 bases not matched to a gene. The CDR3 is 15 residues long. The V gene's germline CDR1 is SGHVS and CDR2 FQNEAQ. This CDR3 is CASSLLAGEGNEQFF. The CDR3 DNA reads as TGTGCCAGCAGCCTACTAGCGGGAGAAGGTAATGAGCAGTTCTTC.

V and J are TRBV6-5 and TRBJ2-2; D is unresolved. In germline, CDR1 is MNHEY, CDR2 SVGAGI. The CDR3 loop spans 14 amino acids. V was pared by 10 bases and J by 4 bases, with 16 bases between. Written as DNA, the CDR3 is TGTGCCACTACAAGGTTTAGTAGCACCGGGGAGCTGTTTTTT. As protein: CATTRFSSTGELFF.

This rearrangement joins TRBV7-9 to TRBJ2-1, with 10 bases aligning to TRBD2. The CDR3 totals 16 residues. J was trimmed by 5 bases and V by 1 base; bases with no gene match: 5. Looked up from germline, CDR1 is SEHNR and CDR2 is FQNEAQ (reference sequence). CDR3 nucleotides: TGTGCCAGCAGCTTAGGGGTGAGCGGGAGGGACAATGAGCAGTTCTTC. As protein: CASSLGVSGRDNEQFF.

The rearrangement uses TRBV7-6 and TRBJ2-5; D is possibly TRBD2 (5 bases). Germline CDR1 is SGHVS and CDR2 is FNYEAQ. V lost 5 bases, J lost 4 bases, and 20 bases lay in between. There are 16 residues in the CDR3. DNA for the CDR3: TGTGCCAGCAGCCAAGGACTGCCCGCTTGGGGAGAGACCCAGTACTTC. It codes for CASSQGLPAWGETQYF. Full variable domain (remainder filled in from reference TRBV7-6 and TRBJ2-5): GAGVSQSPRYKVTKRGQDVALRCDPISGHVSLYWYRQALGQGPEFLTYFNYEAQQDKSGLPNDRFSAERPEGSISTLTIQRTEQRDSAMYRCASSQGLPAWGETQYFGPGTRLLVL.

This clone turned up a few times. The V and J genes are TRBV9 and TRBJ1-1; possible D gene TRBD1, 5 bases. The germline gives CDR1 SGDLS, CDR2 YYNGEE. V lost 0 bases to trimming and J lost 7 bases, with 10 bases between them. This CDR3 is built from 13 residues. In DNA, the CDR3 is TGTGCCAGCAGCGTAGGACAGTCCGATGAAGCTTTCTTT. Translation: CASSVGQSDEAFF.

This chain joins TRBV7-9 and TRBJ1-2; D call uncertain. This CDR3 comprises 14 residues. V was trimmed by 7 bases and J by 8 bases, leaving 20 bases between them. Per germline, CDR1 SEHNR and CDR2 FQNEAQ (reference sequence). For the CDR3, the DNA is TGTGCCAGCAACCAGCTTTGGCAGTCAGAGGGCTACACCTTC. Translating it yields CASNQLWQSEGYTF.